Each of the 22 T cell receptor beta chains below was sequenced from the same sample in a study of T cells in Graves' hyperthyroidism and ophthalmopathy. Researchers took RNA transcripts and amplified the TCR beta CDR3 regions from them. The HTBI primer set served for first-round RT-PCR of the TCR CDR3. TCRdb used MiXCR to reprocess the multiplex PCR reads, holding one entry per CDR3 protein. This table has some 350,000 distinct CDR3 sequences, about an eighth appearing once. Specimen: blood. The receptors here all came from a woman in her thirties or forties with Graves' ophthalmopathy.

This chain connects TRBV12-3 or TRBV12-4 to TRBJ2-5; D ambiguous. V lost 3 bases and J 5 bases, leaving 7 bases between the germline ends. This CDR3 has 12 residues. In nucleotides, the CDR3 is TGTGCCAGCAGTTTCGTTCGGGAGACCCAGTACTTC. Its protein product is CASSFVRETQYF.

The table lists this clonotype with many counts. This sequence joins TRBV14 and TRBJ2-1; 9 bases line up with TRBD2. The germline V gene encodes CDR1 SGHDN and CDR2 FVKESK. CDR3 size: 16 residues. V lost 0 bases and J lost 5; bases outside the gene matches: 5. The CDR3 nucleotides read TGTGCCAGCAGCCAAGATGCGGGGGGGCCTGACAATGAGCAGTTCTTC. It codes for CASSQDAGGPDNEQFF.

The DNA for the CDR3 is TGTGCCAGCAGCGCAAGACAGGGGTGGACGTACAATGAGCAGTTCTTC. Translated, it gives CASSARQGWTYNEQFF. The chain employs TRBV11-1 and TRBJ2-1; 8 nucleotides align to TRBD1. The CDR3 consists of 16 residues. Germline lookup yields CDR1 SGHAT and CDR2 FQDESV (reference sequence). V shed 5 bases and J 4 bases; nucleotides not matched to a gene: 10. Using reference TRBV11-1 and TRBJ2-1 for the parts outside the CDR3, the full variable domain is EAEVAQSPRYKITEKSQAVAFWCDPISGHATLYWYRQILGQGPELLVQFQDESVVDDSQLPKDRFSAERLKGVDSTLKIQPAELGDSAMYLCASSARQGWTYNEQFFGPGTRLTVL.

This chain connects TRBV3-1 to TRBJ1-4; 9 nucleotides align to TRBD1. Trimming at V came to 3 bases and at J to 5 bases, leaving 4 bases not matched to a gene. This CDR3 is 15 amino acids long. Looked up from germline, CDR1 is LGHDT and CDR2 is YNNKEL (reference sequence). The CDR3 spells CASSHGQGTNEKLFF. CDR3 nucleotide sequence: TGTGCCAGCAGCCACGGACAGGGGACGAATGAAAAACTGTTTTTT.

The gene calls are TRBV6-1 and TRBJ2-7; D may be TRBD2 (6 bases). CDR3 length: 13 residues. Trimming shortened V by 6 bases and J by 3 bases, and 12 bases separated the two germline ends. In germline, CDR1 is MNHNS, CDR2 SASEGT. The CDR3 DNA sequence: TGTGCCAGCAGAAGTCTCGGGGGCTACGAGCAGTACTTC. Its protein product is CASRSLGGYEQYF.

The sample holds many counts of this clonotype. Here the CDR3 reads CASSPDRYSYEQYF. DNA of the CDR3: TGTGCCAGCAGTCCCGACAGGTACTCCTACGAGCAGTACTTC. V is TRBV7-2 and J is TRBJ2-7; D perhaps matches TRBD1 (6 bases). This CDR3 spans 14 amino acids. Germline V gene lookup returns CDR1 SGHTA and CDR2 FQGNSA. Trimming pared 6 bases from V and 0 bases from J, leaving 12 bases between.

This clonotype was counted only a few times. The rearrangement uses TRBV20-1 and TRBJ2-5, with 8 positions matching TRBD1. CDR3 size: 14 residues. The germline V gene has CDR1 DFQATT and CDR2 SNEGSKA (reference sequence). The V gene end was trimmed by 3 bases and the J gene end by 3 bases; junction bases not matched to a gene: 6. CDR3 protein: CSASDRGGEETQYF. Written as DNA, the CDR3 is TGCAGTGCTAGTGACAGGGGAGGAGAAGAGACCCAGTACTTC.

The V call is TRBV12-5, the J call TRBJ1-1, with D uncertain. Germline-derived CDR1 and CDR2 are LGHNT and FRNRAP. This CDR3 spans 14 amino acids. V lost 4 bases to trimming and J lost 0 bases, with 9 bases between them. This CDR3 reads CASGSNIVNTEAFF. In DNA, the CDR3 is TGTGCTAGTGGTTCTAATATCGTGAACACTGAAGCTTTCTTT.

This clonotype occurred many times. The V gene is TRBV29-1, the J gene TRBJ2-1; D perhaps matches TRBD2 (5 bases). The CDR3 spans 14 residues. Trimming shortened V by 1 base and J by 9 bases, and 16 bases separated the two germline ends. Germline V gives CDR1 SQVTM, CDR2 ANQGSEA. The CDR3 nucleotides are TGCAGCGTTGAAGTCTTTTTAAGCGGCGGTGAGCAGTTCTTC. As protein: CSVEVFLSGGEQFF.

The CDR3 is CAISPDSAYGYTF. For the CDR3, the DNA is TGTGCCATCAGCCCGGACAGCGCCTATGGCTACACCTTC. This chain uses TRBV10-3 with TRBJ1-2, with D possibly being TRBD1 (6 bases). Trimming stripped 6 bases from V and 4 bases from J, with 12 bases between. The CDR3 extends over 13 amino acids. Germline V gene lookup returns CDR1 ENHRY and CDR2 SYGVKD.

This rearrangement joins TRBV6-1 to TRBJ1-2; 7 positions match TRBD1. The CDR3 consists of 14 residues. J was trimmed by 2 bases and V by 5 bases; bases with no gene match: 5. Germline V gene data show CDR1 as MNHNS and CDR2 as SASEGT. CDR3 protein: CASSSDRWNYGYTF. CDR3 DNA: TGTGCCAGCAGTTCGGACAGGTGGAACTATGGCTACACCTTC.

In its sample, this clonotype was seen a few times. The chain combines TRBV20-1 with TRBJ1-1, with D possibly matching TRBD1 (5 bases). This CDR3 contains 15 residues. V lost 3 bases to trimming and J lost 1 base, with 15 bases between them. Germline V gives CDR1 DFQATT, CDR2 SNEGSKA (reference sequence). DNA for the CDR3: TGCAGTGCTAGGCCCCGCGGACACTGGAACACTGAAGCTTTCTTT. Translated, it gives CSARPRGHWNTEAFF.

This chain uses TRBV4-1 with TRBJ2-2; no clear D gene. CDR1 is MGHRA, CDR2 YSYEKL, per germline. Trimming cost V 1 base and J 4 bases, with 10 bases left between them. The CDR3 sequence is 15 residues long. The CDR3 reads CASSQGLVITGELFF. CDR3 DNA: TGCGCCAGCAGCCAAGGTCTGGTGATCACCGGGGAGCTGTTTTTT.

This clonotype has more than one count but fewer than ten. The chain employs TRBV12-5 and TRBJ2-3; TRBD1 agrees at 8 bases. The CDR3 spans 16 residues. Germline assignment: CDR1 LGHNT and CDR2 FRNRAP. V trimming: 0 bases; J trimming: 7 bases; junction bases outside the gene matches: 9. The CDR3, as DNA: TGTGCTAGTGGTTTGGTACTGGGCAGGGGGCGAAATACGCAGTATTTT. This sequence encodes CASGLVLGRGRNTQYF.

This clonotype was recorded at least ten times. The chain has TRBV5-8 and TRBJ1-2, with TRBD1 matching over 7 bases. Trimming took 4 bases from V and 2 from J; bases not matched to a gene: 2. Germline values: CDR1 SGHTS, CDR2 YDEGEE. The CDR3 covers 13 residues. The CDR3 spells CASSRDRNYGYTF. The CDR3 DNA reads as TGTGCCAGCAGCCGGGACAGAAACTATGGCTACACCTTC.

This clonotype was observed at least ten times. The V gene is TRBV3-1, the J gene TRBJ2-7, with TRBD2 identical over 14 bases. Germline CDR1 LGHDT, CDR2 YNNKEL (reference sequence). The CDR3 is made up of 15 amino acids. J gave up 5 bases and V 5 bases, and 5 bases lay outside the gene matches. In DNA form, the CDR3 reads TGTGCCAGCAGCGAGGGACTAGCGGGAGTTAACGAGCAGTACTTC. Translation: CASSEGLAGVNEQYF.

This clonotype was detected many times. The rearrangement uses TRBV7-9 and TRBJ1-2, with 11 positions matching TRBD1. Trimming cost V 5 bases and J 5 bases; bases outside gene matches: 13. Germline V gene data show CDR1 as SEHNR and CDR2 as FQNEAQ (reference sequence). The length of the CDR3 is 17 residues. CDR3 in DNA: TGTGCCAGCAGCACTACACCCGAGGGGACAGGGGGATATGGCTACACCTTC. Protein product: CASSTTPEGTGGYGYTF.

In its sample, this clonotype was seen a few times. The chain carries TRBV28 and TRBJ1-5; TRBD1 matches 8 bases. The CDR3 is 15 residues long. Losses at the gene ends were 2 bases for V and 6 bases for J; bases not matched to a gene: 6. CDR1 and CDR2 from the germline V gene are MDHEN and SYDVKM. The CDR3 sequence: CASSLNRGYRQPQHF. For the CDR3, the DNA is TGTGCCAGCAGTTTAAACAGGGGGTATCGTCAGCCCCAGCATTTT.

This clonotype has at least ten counts. This rearrangement joins TRBV10-3 to TRBJ2-7; tentative D call: TRBD1 (5 bases). The CDR3 runs 12 residues. V was clipped by 2 bases and J by 3 bases, with 5 bases between them. Germline CDR1 ENHRY, CDR2 SYGVKD. The CDR3 DNA is TGTGCCATCAGTGAGGACAGCTACGAGCAGTACTTC. Translation: CAISEDSYEQYF.

The chain carries TRBV4-1 and TRBJ1-4; no clear D gene. CDR1 and CDR2 (germline): MGHRA, YSYEKL. The CDR3 spans 13 residues. Between the trimmed V and J ends, which lost 0 bases and 12 bases, there was a span of 11 bases. The DNA for the CDR3 is TGCGCCAGCAGCCAAGATAGTAGGGTAGAACTGTTTTTT. It codes for CASSQDSRVELFF.

This clonotype was seen a handful of times. Here the CDR3 reads CAISVRTGGNTIYF. In nucleotides, the CDR3 is TGTGCCATCAGTGTGAGGACAGGGGGAAACACCATATATTTT. The genes are TRBV10-3 and TRBJ1-3; 8 bases line up with TRBD1. The CDR3 is 14 amino acids. Germline CDR1 reads ENHRY; CDR2 reads SYGVKD. V shed 4 bases and J 4 bases; nucleotides not matched to a gene: 3.

Ten or more counts support this clonotype. V usage is TRBV3-1 and J usage is TRBJ1-1; D unresolved. The germline CDR1 and CDR2 sequences are LGHDT and YNNKEL (reference sequence). The CDR3 runs to 15 residues. Trimming pared 0 bases from V and 4 bases from J, leaving 12 bases between. The CDR3 here is CASSQEGTPATEAFF. The CDR3 nucleotides are TGTGCCAGCAGCCAAGAGGGCACGCCGGCCACTGAAGCTTTCTTT.